These 7 T cell receptor beta chains originate from one sample sequenced in a study of response to subunit inactivated influenza vaccine (dated by TCRdb to 2016 to 2018). Library generation was performed with RT-PCR. The data were produced on an Illumina HiSeq 2500. The public reads were reprocessed in TCRdb via fastp at Q25 and MiXCR, keeping in-frame beta chains. Each record represents a unique CDR3 protein, reported with the most common genes and DNA among its rows. The sample contains approximately 300,000 distinct CDR3 sequences, 22% of them found a single time. The ten largest clones add up to about 9.3% of the sample. The specimen comprised PBMCs from blood, sampled about 19 months after vaccination. These receptors were taken from a man between 50 and 69 years old who received an inactivated influenza vaccine. Donor details come from another sample of the same person, matched by shared clones.

This clonotype has more than one count but fewer than ten. The rearrangement links TRBV12-3 or TRBV12-4 to TRBJ2-7, with D perhaps TRBD2 (7 bases). CDR3 length: 16 residues. V was cut by 3 bases and J by 2 bases, with 17 bases left in between. CDR3 loop: CASSFLGGRTPYEQYF. The CDR3 nucleotides read TGTGCCAGCAGTTTTCTGGGGGGGCGCACCCCCTACGAGCAGTACTTC.

This clonotype was recorded a few times. This chain uses TRBV4-2 with TRBJ2-2, with a possible D match to TRBD1 (6 bases). The ends were cut back, 4 bases at V and 6 bases at J, with 12 bases in the middle. Looked up from germline, CDR1 is LGHNA and CDR2 is YNFKEQ. This CDR3 has 14 amino acids. The CDR3, as DNA: TGTGCCAGCAGCCGGTCTGCAGGGGCCGGGGAGCTGTTTTTT. Protein: CASSRSAGAGELFF.

This clonotype occurred a few times. This rearrangement joins TRBV11-1 to TRBJ1-2; D uncertain. Trimming removed 6 bases at V and 0 bases at J, with 26 bases between. CDR1 is SGHAT and CDR2 is FQDESV in the germline V gene (reference sequence). This CDR3 is built from 19 residues. Written as DNA, the CDR3 is TGTGCCAGCAGTCCGTCGAGGCTCGGCAGGCCTGCGGCTAACTATGGCTACACCTTC. It specifies CASSPSRLGRPAANYGYTF.

This clonotype showed up just a few times. The rearrangement joins TRBV20-1 to TRBJ1-2, with D possibly matching TRBD1 (5 bases). The CDR3 sequence is 15 residues long. The germline V and J ends were trimmed by 0 bases and 6 bases, with 17 bases remaining between them. Germline CDR1 and CDR2: DFQATT and SNEGSKA (reference sequence). CDR3 nucleotides: TGCAGTGCTAGAGATCGAGGGGCCAAGGGGCATGGCTACACCTTC. Protein: CSARDRGAKGHGYTF.

This clonotype was detected only a few times. A junction end diverges from the germline sequence, so it may reflect a read error. The chain links TRBV7-7 to TRBJ2-2; D is possibly TRBD1 (5 bases). Germline V lookup: CDR1 SSHAT, CDR2 FNYEAQ (reference sequence). The CDR3 length is 14 residues. CDR3 sequence (DNA): TGTGCTAGCAGCTTAGAAGGGGCTGCCGGGGAGCTGTTTTTT. Translating gives CASSLEGAAGELFF.

The chain links TRBV7-9 to TRBJ2-5; D is undetermined. This CDR3 contains 14 residues. From germline, CDR1 is SEHNR and CDR2 FQNEAQ (reference sequence). V was shortened by 5 bases and J by 2 bases, with 12 bases between the two germline ends. The CDR3 DNA reads as TGTGCCAGCAGCCGGCGTCCAGAGCAAGAGACCCAGTACTTC. Translating gives CASSRRPEQETQYF.

This clonotype has at least ten counts. V is TRBV7-9 and J is TRBJ1-4, with 11 bases identical to TRBD1. The CDR3 extends over 17 amino acids. Germline-derived CDR1 and CDR2 are SEHNR and FQNEAQ (reference sequence). Trimming took 5 bases from V and 3 from J; bases not matched to a gene: 8. CDR3: CASSLWTGGRANEKLFF. The CDR3 DNA reads TGTGCCAGCAGCCTCTGGACAGGGGGCAGGGCTAATGAAAAACTGTTTTTT. Based on the CDR3 plus reference TRBV7-9 and TRBJ1-4, the full variable domain is DTGVSQNPRHKITKRGQNVTFRCDPISEHNRLYWYRQTLGQGPEFLTYFQNEAQLEKSRLLSDRFSAERPKGSFSTLEIQRTEQGDSAMYLCASSLWTGGRANEKLFFGSGTQLSVL.